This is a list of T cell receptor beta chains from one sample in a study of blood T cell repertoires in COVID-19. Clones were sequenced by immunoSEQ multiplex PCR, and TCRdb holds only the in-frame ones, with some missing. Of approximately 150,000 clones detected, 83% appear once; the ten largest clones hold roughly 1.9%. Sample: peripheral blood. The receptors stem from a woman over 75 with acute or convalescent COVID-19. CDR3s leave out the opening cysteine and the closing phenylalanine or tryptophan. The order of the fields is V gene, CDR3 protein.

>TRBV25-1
ASTHPRGRGQPQH
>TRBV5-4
ASSLGGRRYEQY
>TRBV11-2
ASSFASEQAYEQY
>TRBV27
ASSLYRLEGSGNNEQF
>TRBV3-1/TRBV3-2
ASSPSGGNKETQY
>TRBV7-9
ASSYTGTQY
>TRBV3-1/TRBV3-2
ASSQGQTNSPLH
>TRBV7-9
ASSFGQDEKLF
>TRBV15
ATSSVPRNTGELF
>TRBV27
ASSFNGRKAEAF
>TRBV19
ASSIRGLVGETQY
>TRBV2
ASSEGTGDPLSQY
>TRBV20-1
SASRGSGISDTQY
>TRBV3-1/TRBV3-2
ASSEISVSEQF
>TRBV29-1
SVDRGVNTGELF
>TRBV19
ASSPGGTTNEKLF
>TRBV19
ASSPGQGGTEKLF
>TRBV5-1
ASSLSRAAETQY
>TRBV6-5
ASSSPDRNTIY
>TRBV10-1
ASSKGTGVDEQY
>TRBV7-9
ASSLREGRNTEAF
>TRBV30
AWSKAGEAF
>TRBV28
ASSEQGYTEAF
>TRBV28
ASSPRQGGLPSNQPQH
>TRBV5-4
ASSLGGGVWTTEAF
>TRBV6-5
ASSRDRGREQF
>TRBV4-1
ASSQDQATAQY
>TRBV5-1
ASSEGQGALNEQF
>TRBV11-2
ASSLDGVDTIY
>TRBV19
ASSRTDGLETQY
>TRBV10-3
AIRPSGREYSEQF
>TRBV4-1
ASSRGGPPYEQY
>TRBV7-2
ASSDSGTGPTDTQY
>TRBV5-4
ASSLERGPYEQY
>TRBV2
ASSQAGAWDNEQF
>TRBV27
ATVVLGANTEAF
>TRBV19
ASSPQGAGNSPLH
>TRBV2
ASSYTQGGYGYT
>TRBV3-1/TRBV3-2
ASSHVARPNYGYT
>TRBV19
ASTRDQVTEAF
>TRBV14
ASRHNWGENTEAF
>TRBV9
ASSPSSPGTNYGYT
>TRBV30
AWTAKDTQY
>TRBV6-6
ASSYAGWEKLF
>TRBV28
ASSFSSSGNTIY
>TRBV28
ASSLAGANTGELF
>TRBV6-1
ASSARLEVALDEQF
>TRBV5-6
ASSLDGTMRGTEAF
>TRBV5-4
ASSLVRGGSGANVLT
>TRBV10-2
ASRPGGTTVRGQF
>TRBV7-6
ASSLAAGSEAF
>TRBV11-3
ASSKGPLNTGELF